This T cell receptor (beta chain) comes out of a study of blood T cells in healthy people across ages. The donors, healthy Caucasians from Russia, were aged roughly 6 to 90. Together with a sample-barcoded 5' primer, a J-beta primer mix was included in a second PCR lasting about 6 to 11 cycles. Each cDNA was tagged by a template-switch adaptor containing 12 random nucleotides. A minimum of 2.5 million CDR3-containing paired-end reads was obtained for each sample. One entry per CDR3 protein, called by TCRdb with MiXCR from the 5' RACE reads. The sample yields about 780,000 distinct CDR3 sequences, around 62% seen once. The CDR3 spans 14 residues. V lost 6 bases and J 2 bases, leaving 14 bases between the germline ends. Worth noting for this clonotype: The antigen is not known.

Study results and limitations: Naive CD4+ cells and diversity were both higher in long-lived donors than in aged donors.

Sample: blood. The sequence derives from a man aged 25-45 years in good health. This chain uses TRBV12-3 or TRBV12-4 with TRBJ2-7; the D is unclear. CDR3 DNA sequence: TGTGCCAGCAGCCAACCTGGGCCTACCTACGAGCAGTACTTC. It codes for CASSQPGPTYEQYF.